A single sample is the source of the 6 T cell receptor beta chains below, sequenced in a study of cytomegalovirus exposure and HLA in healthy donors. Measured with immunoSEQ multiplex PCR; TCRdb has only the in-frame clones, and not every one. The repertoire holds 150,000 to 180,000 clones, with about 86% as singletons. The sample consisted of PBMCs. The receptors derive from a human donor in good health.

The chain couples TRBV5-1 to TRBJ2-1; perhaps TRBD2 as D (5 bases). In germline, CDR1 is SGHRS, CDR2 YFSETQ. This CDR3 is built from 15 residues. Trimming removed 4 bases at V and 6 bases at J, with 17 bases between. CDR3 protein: CASSTTPTKSNEQFF. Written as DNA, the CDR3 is TGCGCCAGCAGCACGACACCGACTAAGTCCAATGAGCAGTTCTTC.

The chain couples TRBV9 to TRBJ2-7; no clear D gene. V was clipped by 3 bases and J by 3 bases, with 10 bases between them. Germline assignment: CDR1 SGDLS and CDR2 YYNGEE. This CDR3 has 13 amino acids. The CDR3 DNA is TGTGCCAGCAGCGAAGACGGGTACTACGAGCAGTACTTC. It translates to CASSEDGYYEQYF.

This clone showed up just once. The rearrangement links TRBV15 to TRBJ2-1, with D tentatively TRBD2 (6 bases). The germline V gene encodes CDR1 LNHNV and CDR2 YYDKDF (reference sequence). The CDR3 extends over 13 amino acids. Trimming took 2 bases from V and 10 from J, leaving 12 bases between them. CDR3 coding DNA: TGTGCCACCAGCAGACCCCTCAGCGGGGAGCAGTTCTTC. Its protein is CATSRPLSGEQFF. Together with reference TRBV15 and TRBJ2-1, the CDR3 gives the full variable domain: DAMVIQNPRYQVTQFGKPVTLSCSQTLNHNVMYWYQQKSSQAPKLLFHYYDKDFNNEADTPDNFQSRRPNTSFCFLDIRSPGLGDTAMYLCATSRPLSGEQFFGPGTRLTVL.

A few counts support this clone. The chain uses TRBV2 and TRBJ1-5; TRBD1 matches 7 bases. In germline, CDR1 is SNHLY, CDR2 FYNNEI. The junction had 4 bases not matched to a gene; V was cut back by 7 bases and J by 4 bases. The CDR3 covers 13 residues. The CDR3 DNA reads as TGTGCCAGCAACGACAGGGAAAATCAGCCCCAGCATTTT. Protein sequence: CASNDRENQPQHF.

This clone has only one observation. CDR3 sequence: CASSPGLAGGGETQYF. For the CDR3, the DNA is TGTGCCAGCAGCCCAGGACTAGCGGGAGGAGGAGAGACCCAGTACTTC. The V and J genes are TRBV7-9 and TRBJ2-5; 14 bases align to TRBD2. The CDR3 totals 16 residues. Losses at the gene ends were 5 bases for V and 4 bases for J; bases not matched to a gene: 6. Per germline, CDR1 SEHNR and CDR2 FQNEAQ (reference sequence).

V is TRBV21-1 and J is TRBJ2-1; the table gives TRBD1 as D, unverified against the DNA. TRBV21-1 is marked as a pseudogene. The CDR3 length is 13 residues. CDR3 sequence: CASSKDRQGKSFF. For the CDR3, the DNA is TGTGCCAGCAGCAAAGACCGACAGGGGAAGTCGTTCTTC.